The 9 T cell receptor beta chains in this list originate from one sample, sequenced in a study of blood T cells in healthy people across ages. Then a second PCR, running about 6 to 12 cycles, was carried out with a sample-barcoded 5' primer and a J-beta primer mix. From the 5' RACE reads, TCRdb called clonotypes with MiXCR, one entry per CDR3 protein. The table shows 1.5 million or so distinct CDR3 sequences, with approximately 38% occurring only once. Sequenced input: blood. These receptor sequences come from a woman younger than 35 in good health.

The CDR3 is CASNIDGLATNEQFF. The CDR3 DNA follows: TGCGCCAGCAACATAGACGGGCTAGCAACCAATGAGCAGTTCTTC. This chain links TRBV5-1 with TRBJ2-1; D perhaps matches TRBD2 (5 bases). Per germline, CDR1 SGHRS and CDR2 YFSETQ. The V and J ends lost 6 bases and 6 bases respectively, with 19 bases between them. The CDR3 is 15 amino acids.

In its sample, this clonotype was seen many times. Relative to the germline gene, one junction end is altered; a read error may explain this. The V gene is TRBV3-1, the J gene TRBJ2-7; 11 bases fit TRBD2. This CDR3 has 15 amino acids. Germline V CDR1 and CDR2: LGHDT, YNNKEL (reference sequence). In nucleotides, the CDR3 is TGCGCCAGCAGTCAAGGACTAGCGGGTCGCTACGAGCAGTACTTC. Its translation is CASSQGLAGRYEQYF.

This clonotype was counted once. The J gene is TRBJ1-4, the V gene TRBV5-1, with unresolved D. With 4 bases removed from V and 7 bases from J, the gap between germline ends came to 14 bases. The CDR3 is made up of 14 amino acids. Looked up from germline, CDR1 is SGHRS and CDR2 is YFSETQ. CDR3 sequence: CASSLDGRVEKLFF. CDR3 nucleotides: TGCGCCAGCAGCCTGGACGGCCGTGTTGAAAAACTGTTTTTT.

The genes are TRBV3-1 and TRBJ2-5, with TRBD2 matching 8 bases. This CDR3 has 15 residues. V shed 4 bases and J 11 bases; nucleotides not matched to a gene: 15. Germline V gene data show CDR1 as LGHDT and CDR2 as YNNKEL (reference sequence). CDR3 in amino acids: CASSPTSEGCNEQYF. Here the CDR3 DNA reads TGTGCCAGCAGCCCGACTAGCGAAGGCTGCAATGAGCAGTACTTC.

This chain links TRBV30 with TRBJ2-1; TRBD2 aligns across 10 bases. The germline CDR1 and CDR2 sequences are GTSNPN and SVGIG (reference sequence). CDR3 length: 14 amino acids. With 5 bases clipped from V and 4 bases from J, the junction kept 5 bases outside the gene matches. CDR3 region: CAWRASGRYNEQFF. CDR3 nucleotide sequence: TGTGCCTGGCGGGCTAGCGGGAGATACAATGAGCAGTTCTTC.

V is TRBV6-1 and J is TRBJ2-7; 8 nucleotides align to TRBD1. This CDR3 has 17 amino acids. The germline CDR1 and CDR2 sequences are MNHNS and SASEGT. Trimming at V came to 1 base and at J to 3 bases, leaving 11 bases not matched to a gene. The CDR3, as DNA: TGTGCCAGCAGTGAAGTACCCGGACAGGGTTTTGGCTACGAGCAGTACTTC. It yields the protein CASSEVPGQGFGYEQYF.

The V call is TRBV28, the J call TRBJ2-1; D might be TRBD2 (5 bases). Germline CDR1 is MDHEN and CDR2 is SYDVKM. Trimming removed 3 bases from V and 2 bases from J, with 11 bases in between. The CDR3 is made up of 15 amino acids. CDR3 amino acids: CASSFEDSTYNEQFF. CDR3 nucleotides: TGTGCCAGCAGTTTTGAGGACTCTACCTACAATGAGCAGTTCTTC.

The V and J genes are TRBV3-1 and TRBJ2-5; 14 bases map to TRBD2. The CDR3 length is 17 residues. Per the germline V gene, CDR1 is LGHDT and CDR2 is YNNKEL (reference sequence). V lost 4 bases and J lost 5; bases outside the gene matches: 9. CDR3 protein: CASSRGTSGSRWETQYF. CDR3 in DNA: TGTGCCAGCAGCCGGGGGACTAGCGGGAGTCGGTGGGAGACCCAGTACTTC.

In regard to this clonotype: One junction end does not reproduce the germline sequence, and a read error may be involved. The chain carries TRBV7-7 and TRBJ1-6; tentatively, D is TRBD1 (6 bases). The germline V gene encodes CDR1 SSHAT and CDR2 FNYEAQ (reference sequence). The CDR3 has 14 amino acids. CDR3 protein: CASSLGTSGSPLHF. The CDR3 DNA reads TGTGCTAGCAGCTTGGGGACAAGTGGTTCACCCCTCCACTTT.